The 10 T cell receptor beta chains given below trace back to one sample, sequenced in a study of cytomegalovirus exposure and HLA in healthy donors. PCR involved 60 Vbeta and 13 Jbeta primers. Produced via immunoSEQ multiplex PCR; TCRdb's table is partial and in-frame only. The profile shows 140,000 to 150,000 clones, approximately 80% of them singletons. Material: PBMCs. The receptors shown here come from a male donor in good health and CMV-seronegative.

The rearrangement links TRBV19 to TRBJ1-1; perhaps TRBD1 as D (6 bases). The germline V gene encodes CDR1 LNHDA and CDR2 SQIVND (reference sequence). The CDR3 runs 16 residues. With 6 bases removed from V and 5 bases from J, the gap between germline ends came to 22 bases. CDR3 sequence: CASREGAGRGLTEAFF. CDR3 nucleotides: TGTGCCAGTAGGGAAGGGGCAGGGAGGGGGTTGACTGAAGCTTTCTTT. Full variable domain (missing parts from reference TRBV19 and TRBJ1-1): DGGITQSPKYLFRKEGQNVTLSCEQNLNHDAMYWYRQDPGQGLRLIYYSQIVNDFQKGDIAEGYSVSREKKESFPLTVTSAQKNPTAFYLCASREGAGRGLTEAFFGQGTRLTVV.

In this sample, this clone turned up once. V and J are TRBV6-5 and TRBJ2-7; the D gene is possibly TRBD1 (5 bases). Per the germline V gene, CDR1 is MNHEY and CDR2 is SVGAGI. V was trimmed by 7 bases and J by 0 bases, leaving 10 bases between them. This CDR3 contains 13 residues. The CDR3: CASKAGASYEQYF. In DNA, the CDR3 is TGTGCCAGCAAGGCTGGGGCCTCCTACGAGCAGTACTTC.

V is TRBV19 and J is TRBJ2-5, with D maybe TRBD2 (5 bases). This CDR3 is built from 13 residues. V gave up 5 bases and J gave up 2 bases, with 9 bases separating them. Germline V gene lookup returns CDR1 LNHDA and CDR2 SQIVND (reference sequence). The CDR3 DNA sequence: TGTGCCAGTAGTTTCGGGGTACAAGAGACCCAGTACTTC. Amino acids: CASSFGVQETQYF.

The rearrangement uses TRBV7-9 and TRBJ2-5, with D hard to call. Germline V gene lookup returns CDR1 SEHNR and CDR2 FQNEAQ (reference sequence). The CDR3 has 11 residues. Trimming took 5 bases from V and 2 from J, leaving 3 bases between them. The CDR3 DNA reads TGTGCCAGCAGCCAACAAGAGACCCAGTACTTC. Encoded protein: CASSQQETQYF.

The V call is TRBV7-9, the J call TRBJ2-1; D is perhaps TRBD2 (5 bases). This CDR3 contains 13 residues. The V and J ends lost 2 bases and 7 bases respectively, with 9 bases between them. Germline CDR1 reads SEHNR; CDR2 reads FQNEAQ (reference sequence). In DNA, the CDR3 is TGTGCCAGCAGCTTAACCGGACTGAATGAGCAGTTCTTC. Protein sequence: CASSLTGLNEQFF.

The CDR3 is CASSEDDRPREKLFF. Here the CDR3 DNA reads TGTGCCAGCAGTGAAGACGACAGACCGAGGGAAAAACTGTTTTTT. V gene TRBV6-1 combines with J gene TRBJ1-4, with a possible D match to TRBD1 (5 bases). The length of the CDR3 is 15 residues. Germline V gene data show CDR1 as MNHNS and CDR2 as SASEGT. Trimming removed 1 base from V and 8 bases from J, with 14 bases in between.

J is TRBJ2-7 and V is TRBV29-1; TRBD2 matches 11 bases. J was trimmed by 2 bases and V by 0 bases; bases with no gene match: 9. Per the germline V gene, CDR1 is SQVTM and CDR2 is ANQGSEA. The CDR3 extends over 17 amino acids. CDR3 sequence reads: CSVEEGSSGGPPYEQYF. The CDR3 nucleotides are TGCAGCGTTGAAGAGGGGTCTAGCGGGGGGCCCCCCTACGAGCAGTACTTC.

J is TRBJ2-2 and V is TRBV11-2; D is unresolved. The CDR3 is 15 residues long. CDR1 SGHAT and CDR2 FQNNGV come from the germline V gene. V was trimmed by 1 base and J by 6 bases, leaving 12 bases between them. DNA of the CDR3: TGTGCCAGCAGCTTAGTCCAGCGTAGAGCCGGGGAGCTGTTTTTT. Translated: CASSLVQRRAGELFF.

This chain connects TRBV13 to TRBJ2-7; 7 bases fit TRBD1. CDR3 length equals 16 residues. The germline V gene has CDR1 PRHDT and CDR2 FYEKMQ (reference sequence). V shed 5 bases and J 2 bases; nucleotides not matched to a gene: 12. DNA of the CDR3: TGTGCCAGCAGCGAACCAAGACAGGGAAGAACCTACGAGCAGTACTTC. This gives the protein CASSEPRQGRTYEQYF.

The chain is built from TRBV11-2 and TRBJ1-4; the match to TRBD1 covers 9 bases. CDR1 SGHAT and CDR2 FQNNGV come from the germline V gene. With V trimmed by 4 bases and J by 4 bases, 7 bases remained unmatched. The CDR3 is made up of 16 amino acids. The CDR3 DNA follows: TGTGCCAGCAGCTCTACGGGACAGGGTGGTAATGAAAAACTGTTTTTT. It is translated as CASSSTGQGGNEKLFF.